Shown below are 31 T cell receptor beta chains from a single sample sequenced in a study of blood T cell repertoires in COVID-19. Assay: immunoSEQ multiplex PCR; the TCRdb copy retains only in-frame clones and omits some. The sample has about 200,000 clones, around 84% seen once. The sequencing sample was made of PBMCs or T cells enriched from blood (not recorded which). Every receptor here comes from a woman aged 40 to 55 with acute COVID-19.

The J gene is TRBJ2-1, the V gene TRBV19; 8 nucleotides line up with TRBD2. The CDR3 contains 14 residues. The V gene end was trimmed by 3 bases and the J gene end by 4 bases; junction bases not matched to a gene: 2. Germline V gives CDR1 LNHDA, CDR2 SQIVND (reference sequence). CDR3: CASSIGGGYNEQFF. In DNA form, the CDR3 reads TGTGCCAGTAGTATCGGGGGGGGTTACAATGAGCAGTTCTTC.

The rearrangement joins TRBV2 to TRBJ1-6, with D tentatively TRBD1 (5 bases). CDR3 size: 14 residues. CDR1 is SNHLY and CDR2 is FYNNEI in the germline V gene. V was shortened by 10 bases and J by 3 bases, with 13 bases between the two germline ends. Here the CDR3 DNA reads TGTGCCAAAGGAGGGGACGGCTATAATTCACCCCTCCACTTT. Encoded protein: CAKGGDGYNSPLHF.

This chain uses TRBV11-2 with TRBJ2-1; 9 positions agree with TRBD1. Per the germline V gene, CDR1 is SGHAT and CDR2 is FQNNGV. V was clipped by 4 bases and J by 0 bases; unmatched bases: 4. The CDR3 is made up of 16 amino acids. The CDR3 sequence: CASSSMGQGSYNEQFF. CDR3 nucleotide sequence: TGTGCCAGCAGCTCAATGGGACAGGGCTCCTACAATGAGCAGTTCTTC.

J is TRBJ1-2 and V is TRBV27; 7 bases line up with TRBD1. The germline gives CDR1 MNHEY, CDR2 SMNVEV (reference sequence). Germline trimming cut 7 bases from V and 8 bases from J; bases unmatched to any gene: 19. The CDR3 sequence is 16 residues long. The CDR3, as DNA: TGTGCCAGCACCCCCGGACAGGCCCCGTCCCGTCCGGGCTACACCTTC. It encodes CASTPGQAPSRPGYTF.

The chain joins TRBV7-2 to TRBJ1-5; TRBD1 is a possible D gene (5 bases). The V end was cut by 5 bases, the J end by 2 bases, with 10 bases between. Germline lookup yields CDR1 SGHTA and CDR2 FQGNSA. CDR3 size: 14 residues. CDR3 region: CASSNGQGNQPQHF. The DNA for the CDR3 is TGTGCCAGCAGCAATGGACAAGGCAATCAGCCCCAGCATTTT.

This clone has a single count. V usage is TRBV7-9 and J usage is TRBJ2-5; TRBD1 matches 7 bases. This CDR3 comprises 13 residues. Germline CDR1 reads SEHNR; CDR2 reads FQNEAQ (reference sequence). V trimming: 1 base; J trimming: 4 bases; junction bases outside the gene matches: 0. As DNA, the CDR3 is TGTGCCAGCAGCTTAGGACAGGGAGAGACCCAGTACTTC. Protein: CASSLGQGETQYF.

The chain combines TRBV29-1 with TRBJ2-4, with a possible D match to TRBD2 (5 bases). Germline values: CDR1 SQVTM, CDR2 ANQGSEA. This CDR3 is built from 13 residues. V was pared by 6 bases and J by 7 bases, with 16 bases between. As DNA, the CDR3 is TGCAGCGTGGGAGAGGGAAAGTATAACATTCAGTACTTC. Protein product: CSVGEGKYNIQYF.

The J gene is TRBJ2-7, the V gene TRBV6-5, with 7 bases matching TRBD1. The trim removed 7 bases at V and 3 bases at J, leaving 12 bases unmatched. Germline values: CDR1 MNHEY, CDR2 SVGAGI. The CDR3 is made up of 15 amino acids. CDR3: CASTQTARGNYEQYF. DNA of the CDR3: TGTGCCAGCACTCAAACCGCCAGGGGGAACTACGAGCAGTACTTC.

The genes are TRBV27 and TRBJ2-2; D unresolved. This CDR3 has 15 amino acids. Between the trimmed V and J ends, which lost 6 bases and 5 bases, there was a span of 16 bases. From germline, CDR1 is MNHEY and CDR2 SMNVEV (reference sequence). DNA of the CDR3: TGTGCCAGCAGAGTATCGCCTCTCGGTACCGGGGAGCTGTTTTTT. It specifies CASRVSPLGTGELFF.

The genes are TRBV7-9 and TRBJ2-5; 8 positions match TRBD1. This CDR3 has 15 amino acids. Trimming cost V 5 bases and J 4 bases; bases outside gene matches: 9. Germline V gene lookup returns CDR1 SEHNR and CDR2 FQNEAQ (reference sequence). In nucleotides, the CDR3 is TGTGCCAGCAGCCCAGAACAGGGGGATCGAGAGACCCAGTACTTC. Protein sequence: CASSPEQGDRETQYF.

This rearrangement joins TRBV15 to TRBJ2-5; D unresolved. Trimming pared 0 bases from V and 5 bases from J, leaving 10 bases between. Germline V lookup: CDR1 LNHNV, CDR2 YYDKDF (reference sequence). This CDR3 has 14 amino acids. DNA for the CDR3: TGTGCCACCAGCAGAGATTCGGTCGGGGAGACCCAGTACTTC. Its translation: CATSRDSVGETQYF.

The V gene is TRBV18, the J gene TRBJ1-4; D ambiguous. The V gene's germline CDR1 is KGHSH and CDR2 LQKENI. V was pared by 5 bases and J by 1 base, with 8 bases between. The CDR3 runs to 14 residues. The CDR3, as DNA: TGTGCCAGCTCAGTCAGACAAACTAATGAAAAACTGTTTTTT. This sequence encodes CASSVRQTNEKLFF.

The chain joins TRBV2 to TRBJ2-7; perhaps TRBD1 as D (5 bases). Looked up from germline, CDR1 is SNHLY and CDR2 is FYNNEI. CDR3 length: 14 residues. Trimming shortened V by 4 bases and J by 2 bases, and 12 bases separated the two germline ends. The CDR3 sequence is CASSADTRTYEQYF. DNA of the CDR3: TGTGCCAGCAGTGCGGACACGAGAACCTACGAGCAGTACTTC.

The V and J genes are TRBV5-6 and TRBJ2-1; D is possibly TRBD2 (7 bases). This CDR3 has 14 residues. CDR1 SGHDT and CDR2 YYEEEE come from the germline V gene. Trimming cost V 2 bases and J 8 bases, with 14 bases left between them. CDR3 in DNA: TGTGCCAGCAGCTTTACAGGGAGGGAGGATGAGCAGTTCTTC. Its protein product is CASSFTGREDEQFF.

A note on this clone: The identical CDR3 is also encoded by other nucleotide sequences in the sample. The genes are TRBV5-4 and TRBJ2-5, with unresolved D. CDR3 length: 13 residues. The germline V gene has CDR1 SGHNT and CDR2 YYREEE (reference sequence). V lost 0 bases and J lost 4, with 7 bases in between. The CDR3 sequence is CASSLAPGETQYF. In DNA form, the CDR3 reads TGTGCCAGCAGCTTGGCACCGGGAGAGACCCAGTACTTC.

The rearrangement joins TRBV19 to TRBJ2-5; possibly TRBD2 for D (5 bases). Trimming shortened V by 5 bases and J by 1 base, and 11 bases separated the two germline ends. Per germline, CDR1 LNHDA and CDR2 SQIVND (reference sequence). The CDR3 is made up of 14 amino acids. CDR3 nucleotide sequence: TGTGCCAGTAGTTCTCCCGGACTCCAAGAGACCCAGTACTTC. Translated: CASSSPGLQETQYF.

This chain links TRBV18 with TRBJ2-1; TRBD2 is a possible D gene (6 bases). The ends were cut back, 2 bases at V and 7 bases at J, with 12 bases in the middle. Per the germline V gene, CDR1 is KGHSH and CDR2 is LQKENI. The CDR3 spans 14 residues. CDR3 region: CASSPAFGGNEQFF. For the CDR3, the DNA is TGTGCCAGCTCACCAGCCTTTGGGGGGAATGAGCAGTTCTTC.

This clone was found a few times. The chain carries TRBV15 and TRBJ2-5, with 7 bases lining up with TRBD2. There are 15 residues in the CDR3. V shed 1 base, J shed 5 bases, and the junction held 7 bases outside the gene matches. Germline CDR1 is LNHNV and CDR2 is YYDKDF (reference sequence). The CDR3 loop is CATSRGSREGETQYF. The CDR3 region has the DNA TGTGCCACCAGCAGAGGTTCGAGGGAGGGGGAGACCCAGTACTTC. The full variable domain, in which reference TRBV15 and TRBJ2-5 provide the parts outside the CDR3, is DAMVIQNPRYQVTQFGKPVTLSCSQTLNHNVMYWYQQKSSQAPKLLFHYYDKDFNNEADTPDNFQSRRPNTSFCFLDIRSPGLGDTAMYLCATSRGSREGETQYFGPGTRLLVL.

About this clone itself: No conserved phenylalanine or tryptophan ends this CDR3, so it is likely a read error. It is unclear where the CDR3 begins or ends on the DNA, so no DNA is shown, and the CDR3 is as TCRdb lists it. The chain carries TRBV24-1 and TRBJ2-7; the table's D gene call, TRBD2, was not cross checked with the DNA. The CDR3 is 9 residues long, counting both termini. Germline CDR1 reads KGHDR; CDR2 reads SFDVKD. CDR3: CATSDLSLL.

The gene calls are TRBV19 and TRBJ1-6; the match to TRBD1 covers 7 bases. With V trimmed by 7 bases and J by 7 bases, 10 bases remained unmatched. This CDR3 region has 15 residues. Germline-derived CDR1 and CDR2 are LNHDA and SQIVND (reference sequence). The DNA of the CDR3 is TGTGCCAGTACCGACAGGGTTCGGAGCAATTCACCCCTCCACTTT. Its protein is CASTDRVRSNSPLHF.

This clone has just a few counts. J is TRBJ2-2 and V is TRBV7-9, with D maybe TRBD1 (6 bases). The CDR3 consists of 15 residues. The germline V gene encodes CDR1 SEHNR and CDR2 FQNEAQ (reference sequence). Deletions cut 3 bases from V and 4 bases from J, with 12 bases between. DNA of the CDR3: TGTGCCAGCAGCTTGGACAGCCAAATCACCGGGGAGCTGTTTTTT. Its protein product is CASSLDSQITGELFF.

Here the CDR3 reads CAWSVRAALLNGYTF. The CDR3, as DNA: TGTGCCTGGAGTGTCCGCGCCGCCTTGTTGAATGGCTACACCTTC. The chain joins TRBV30 to TRBJ1-2; unclear D gene. V lost 0 bases, J lost 6 bases, and 17 bases lay in between. This CDR3 region has 15 residues. Germline CDR1 reads GTSNPN; CDR2 reads SVGIG (reference sequence).

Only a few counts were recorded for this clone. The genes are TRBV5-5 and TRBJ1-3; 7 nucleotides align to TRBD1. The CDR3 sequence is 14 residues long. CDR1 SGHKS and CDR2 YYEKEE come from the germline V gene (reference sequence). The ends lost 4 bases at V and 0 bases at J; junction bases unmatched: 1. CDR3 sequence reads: CASSRDSSGNTIYF. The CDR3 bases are TGTGCCAGCAGCAGGGACAGCTCTGGAAACACCATATATTTT.

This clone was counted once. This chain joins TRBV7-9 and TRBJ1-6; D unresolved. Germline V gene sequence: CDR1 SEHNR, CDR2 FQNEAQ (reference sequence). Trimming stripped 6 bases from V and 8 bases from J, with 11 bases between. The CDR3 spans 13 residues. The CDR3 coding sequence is TGTGCCAGCAGTTCGGGGTTCGATTCACCCCTCCACTTT. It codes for CASSSGFDSPLHF.

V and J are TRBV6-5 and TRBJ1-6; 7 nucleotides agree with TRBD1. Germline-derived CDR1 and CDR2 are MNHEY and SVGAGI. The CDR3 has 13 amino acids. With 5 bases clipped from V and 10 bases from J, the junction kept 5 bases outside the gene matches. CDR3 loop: CASSNPGGSPLHF. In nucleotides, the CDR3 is TGTGCCAGCAGTAACCCAGGGGGATCACCCCTCCACTTT.

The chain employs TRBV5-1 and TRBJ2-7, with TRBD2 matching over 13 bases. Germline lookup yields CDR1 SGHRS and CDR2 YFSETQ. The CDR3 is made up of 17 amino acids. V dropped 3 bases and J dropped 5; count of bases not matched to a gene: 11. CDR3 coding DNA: TGCGCCAGCAGCTCCGGACTAGCGGGGGCCTTCTGGAACGAGCAGTACTTC. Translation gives CASSSGLAGAFWNEQYF.

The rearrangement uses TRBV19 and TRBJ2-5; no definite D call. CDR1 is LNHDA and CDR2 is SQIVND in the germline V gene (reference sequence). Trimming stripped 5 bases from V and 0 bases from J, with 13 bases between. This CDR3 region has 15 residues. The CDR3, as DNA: TGTGCCAGTAGTTCCTCCCACAGTTACCAAGAGACCCAGTACTTC. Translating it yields CASSSSHSYQETQYF.

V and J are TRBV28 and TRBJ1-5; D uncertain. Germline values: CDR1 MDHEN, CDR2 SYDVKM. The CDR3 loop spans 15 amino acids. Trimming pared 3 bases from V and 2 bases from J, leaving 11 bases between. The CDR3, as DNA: TGTGCCAGCAGTTTTTACGGGCGGGGCAATCAGCCCCAGCATTTT. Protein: CASSFYGRGNQPQHF.

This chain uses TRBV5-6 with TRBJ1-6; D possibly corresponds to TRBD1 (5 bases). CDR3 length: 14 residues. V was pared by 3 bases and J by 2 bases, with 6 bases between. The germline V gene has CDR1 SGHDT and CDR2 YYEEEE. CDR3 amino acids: CASSSRAYNSPLHF. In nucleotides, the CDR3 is TGTGCCAGCAGCTCCAGGGCCTATAATTCACCCCTCCACTTT.

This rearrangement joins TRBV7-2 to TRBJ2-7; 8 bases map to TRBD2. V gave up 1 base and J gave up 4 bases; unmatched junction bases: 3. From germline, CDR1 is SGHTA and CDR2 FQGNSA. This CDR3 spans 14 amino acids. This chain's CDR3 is CASSLDSGGYEQYF. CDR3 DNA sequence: TGTGCCAGCAGCTTAGATTCGGGAGGGTACGAGCAGTACTTC.

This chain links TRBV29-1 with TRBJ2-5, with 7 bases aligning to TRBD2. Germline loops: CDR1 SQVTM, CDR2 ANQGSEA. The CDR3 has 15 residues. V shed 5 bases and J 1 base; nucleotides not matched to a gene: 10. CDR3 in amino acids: CSVTMWEGLQETQYF. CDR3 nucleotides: TGCAGCGTTACCATGTGGGAGGGACTCCAAGAGACCCAGTACTTC.